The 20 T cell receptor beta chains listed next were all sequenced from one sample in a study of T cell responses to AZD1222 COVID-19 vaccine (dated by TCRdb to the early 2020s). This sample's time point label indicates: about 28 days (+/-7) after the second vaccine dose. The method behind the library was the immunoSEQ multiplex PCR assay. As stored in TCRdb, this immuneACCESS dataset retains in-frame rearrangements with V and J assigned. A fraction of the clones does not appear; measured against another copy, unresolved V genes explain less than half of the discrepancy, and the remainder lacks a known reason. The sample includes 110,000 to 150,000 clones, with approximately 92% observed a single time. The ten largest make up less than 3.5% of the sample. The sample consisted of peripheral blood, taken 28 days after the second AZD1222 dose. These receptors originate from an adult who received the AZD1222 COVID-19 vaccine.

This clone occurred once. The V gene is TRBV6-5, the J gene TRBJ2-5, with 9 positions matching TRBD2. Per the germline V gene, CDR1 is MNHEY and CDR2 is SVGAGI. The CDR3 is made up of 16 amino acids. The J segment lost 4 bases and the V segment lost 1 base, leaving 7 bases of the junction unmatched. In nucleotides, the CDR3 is TGTGCCAGCAGTTACTTTGGCGGGAGGGCCTCAGAGACCCAGTACTTC. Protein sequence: CASSYFGGRASETQYF.

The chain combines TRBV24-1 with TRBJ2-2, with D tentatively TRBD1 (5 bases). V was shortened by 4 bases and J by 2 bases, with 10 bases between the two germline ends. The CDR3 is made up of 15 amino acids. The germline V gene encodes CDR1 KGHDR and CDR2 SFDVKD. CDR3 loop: CATSDYRSNTGELFF. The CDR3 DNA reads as TGTGCCACCAGTGACTACAGGTCCAACACCGGGGAGCTGTTTTTT.

This chain's CDR3 is CASSLGEAPNIQYF. The CDR3 DNA reads TGCGCCAGCAGCTTGGGGGAGGCCCCAAATATTCAGTACTTC. The chain has TRBV5-1 and TRBJ2-4; the D gene is possibly TRBD2 (6 bases). The germline V and J ends were trimmed by 0 bases and 10 bases, with 14 bases remaining between them. Germline values: CDR1 SGHRS, CDR2 YFSETQ. The CDR3 length is 14 residues.

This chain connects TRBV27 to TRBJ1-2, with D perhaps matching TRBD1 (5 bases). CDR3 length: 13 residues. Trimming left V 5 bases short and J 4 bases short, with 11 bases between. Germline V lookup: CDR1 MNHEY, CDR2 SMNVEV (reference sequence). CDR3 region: CASSHDRFYGYTF. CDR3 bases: TGTGCCAGCAGTCACGACAGATTCTATGGCTACACCTTC.

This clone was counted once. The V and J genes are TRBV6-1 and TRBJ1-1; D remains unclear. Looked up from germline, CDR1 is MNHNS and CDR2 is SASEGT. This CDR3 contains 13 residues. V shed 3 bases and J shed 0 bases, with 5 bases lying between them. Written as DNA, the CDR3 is TGTGCCAGCAGTGACAGGATGAACACTGAAGCTTTCTTT. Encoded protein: CASSDRMNTEAFF.

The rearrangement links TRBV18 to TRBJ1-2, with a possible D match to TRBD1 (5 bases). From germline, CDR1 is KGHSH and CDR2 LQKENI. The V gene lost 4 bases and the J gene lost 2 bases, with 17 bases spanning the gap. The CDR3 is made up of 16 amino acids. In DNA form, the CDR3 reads TGTGCCAGCTCACGGCAGGGAGAGGTTTCCAACTATGGCTACACCTTC. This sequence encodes CASSRQGEVSNYGYTF.

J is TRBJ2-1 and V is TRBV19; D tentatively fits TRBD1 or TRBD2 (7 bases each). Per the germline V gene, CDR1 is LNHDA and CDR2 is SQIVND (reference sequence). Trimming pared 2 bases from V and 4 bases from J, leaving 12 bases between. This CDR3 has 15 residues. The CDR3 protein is CASSIQGGEYNEQFF. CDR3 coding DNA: TGTGCCAGTAGTATACAGGGGGGGGAATACAATGAGCAGTTCTTC.

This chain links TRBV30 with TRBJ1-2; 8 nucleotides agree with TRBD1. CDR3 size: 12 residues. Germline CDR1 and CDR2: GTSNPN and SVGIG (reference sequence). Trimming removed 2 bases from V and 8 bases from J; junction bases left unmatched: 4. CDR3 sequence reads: CAWSRQGRGYTF. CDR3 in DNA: TGTGCCTGGAGTCGACAGGGGAGGGGCTACACCTTC.

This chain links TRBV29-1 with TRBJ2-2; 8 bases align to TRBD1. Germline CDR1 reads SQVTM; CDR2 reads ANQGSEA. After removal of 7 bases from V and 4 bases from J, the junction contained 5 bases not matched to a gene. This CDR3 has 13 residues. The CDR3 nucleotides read TGCAGCGGAGGACAGGGCAGCACCGGGGAGCTGTTTTTT. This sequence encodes CSGGQGSTGELFF.

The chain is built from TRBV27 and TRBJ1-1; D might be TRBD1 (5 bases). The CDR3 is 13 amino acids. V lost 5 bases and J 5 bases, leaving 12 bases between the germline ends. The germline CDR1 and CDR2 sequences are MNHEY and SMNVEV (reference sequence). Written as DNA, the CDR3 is TGTGCCAGCAGTCTATACAGGAGGACTGAAGCTTTCTTT. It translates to CASSLYRRTEAFF.

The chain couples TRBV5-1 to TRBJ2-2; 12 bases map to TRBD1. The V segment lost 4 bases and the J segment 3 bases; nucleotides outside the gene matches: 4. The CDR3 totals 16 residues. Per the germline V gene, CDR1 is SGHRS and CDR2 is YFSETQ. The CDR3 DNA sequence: TGCGCCAGCAGCGGCGGGACAGGGGGCGACACCGGGGAGCTGTTTTTT. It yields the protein CASSGGTGGDTGELFF. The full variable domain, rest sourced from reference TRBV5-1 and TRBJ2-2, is KAGVTQTPRYLIKTRGQQVTLSCSPISGHRSVSWYQQTPGQGLQFLFEYFSETQRNKGNFPGRFSGRQFSNSRSEMNVSTLELGDSALYLCASSGGTGGDTGELFFGEGSRLTVL.

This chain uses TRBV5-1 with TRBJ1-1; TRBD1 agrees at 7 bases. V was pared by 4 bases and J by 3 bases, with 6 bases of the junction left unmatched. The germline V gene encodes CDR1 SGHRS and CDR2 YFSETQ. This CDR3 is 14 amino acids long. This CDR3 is CASSPGTVYTEAFF. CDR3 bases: TGCGCCAGCAGCCCCGGGACAGTATACACTGAAGCTTTCTTT.

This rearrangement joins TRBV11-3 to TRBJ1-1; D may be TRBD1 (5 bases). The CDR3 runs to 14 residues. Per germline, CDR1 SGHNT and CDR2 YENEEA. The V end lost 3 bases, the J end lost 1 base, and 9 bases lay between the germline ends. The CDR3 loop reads CASSLGDWNTEAFF. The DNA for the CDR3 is TGTGCCAGCAGCTTGGGGGACTGGAACACTGAAGCTTTCTTT.

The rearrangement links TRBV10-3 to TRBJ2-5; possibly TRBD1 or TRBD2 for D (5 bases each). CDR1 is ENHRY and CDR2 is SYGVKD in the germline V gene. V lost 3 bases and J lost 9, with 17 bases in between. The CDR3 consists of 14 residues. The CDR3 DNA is TGTGCCATCAGTGAACCGGACACTTCGAGGGCCCAGTACTTC. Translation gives CAISEPDTSRAQYF.

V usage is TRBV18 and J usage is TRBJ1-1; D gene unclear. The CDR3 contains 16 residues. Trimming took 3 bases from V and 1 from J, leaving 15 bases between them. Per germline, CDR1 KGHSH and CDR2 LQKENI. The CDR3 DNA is TGTGCCAGCTCACCCGGTCCAGGTCGGCAGAACACTGAAGCTTTCTTT. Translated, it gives CASSPGPGRQNTEAFF.

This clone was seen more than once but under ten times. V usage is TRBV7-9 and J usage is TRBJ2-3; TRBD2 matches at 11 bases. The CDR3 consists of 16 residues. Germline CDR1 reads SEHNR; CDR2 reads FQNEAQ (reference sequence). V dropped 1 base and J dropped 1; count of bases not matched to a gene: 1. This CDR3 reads CASSLELAGGTDTQYF. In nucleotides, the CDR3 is TGTGCCAGCAGCTTAGAACTAGCGGGAGGCACAGATACGCAGTATTTT. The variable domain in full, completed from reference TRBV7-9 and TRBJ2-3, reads DTGVSQNPRHKITKRGQNVTFRCDPISEHNRLYWYRQTLGQGPEFLTYFQNEAQLEKSRLLSDRFSAERPKGSFSTLEIQRTEQGDSAMYLCASSLELAGGTDTQYFGPGTRLTVL.

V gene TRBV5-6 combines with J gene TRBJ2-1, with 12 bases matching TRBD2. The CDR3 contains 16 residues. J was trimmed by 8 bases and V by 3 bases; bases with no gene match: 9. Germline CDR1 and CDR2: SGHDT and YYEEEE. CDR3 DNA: TGTGCCAGCAGCTCAGGACTAGCGGGGCCTGCGGATGAGCAGTTCTTC. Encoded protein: CASSSGLAGPADEQFF.

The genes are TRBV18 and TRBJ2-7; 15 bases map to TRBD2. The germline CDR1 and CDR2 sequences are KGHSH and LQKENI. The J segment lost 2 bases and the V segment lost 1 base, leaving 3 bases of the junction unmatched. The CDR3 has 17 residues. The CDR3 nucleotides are TGTGCCAGCTCACCACGAGGACTAGCGGGAGGGACCTACGAGCAGTACTTC. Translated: CASSPRGLAGGTYEQYF.

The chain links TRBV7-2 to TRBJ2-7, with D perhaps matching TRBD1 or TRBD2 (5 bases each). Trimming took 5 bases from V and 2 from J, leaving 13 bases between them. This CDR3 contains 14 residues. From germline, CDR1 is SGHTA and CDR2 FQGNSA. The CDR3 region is CASSPTGTTYEQYF. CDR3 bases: TGTGCCAGCAGCCCTACCGGGACCACCTACGAGCAGTACTTC.

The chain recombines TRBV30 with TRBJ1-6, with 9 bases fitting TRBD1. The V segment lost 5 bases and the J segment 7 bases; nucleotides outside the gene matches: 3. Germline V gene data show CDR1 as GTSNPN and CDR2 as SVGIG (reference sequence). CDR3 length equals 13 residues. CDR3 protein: CAWGTGRNSPLHF. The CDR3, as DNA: TGTGCCTGGGGGACAGGGCGCAATTCACCCCTCCACTTT.